Below are 2 T cell receptor beta chains sequenced from a single sample in a study of blood T cell repertoires in COVID-19. The data were produced by immunoSEQ multiplex PCR, yet TCRdb's version contains in-frame clones alone and is incomplete. This repertoire shows roughly 270,000 clones, 85% found once; its top ten account for about 2.5%. What was sequenced was PBMCs or T cells enriched from blood (not recorded which). All receptors come from a woman aged 45-65 years who had recovered from COVID-19.

The V and J genes are TRBV19 and TRBJ2-7; 7 nucleotides line up with TRBD1. The CDR3 is 14 amino acids. The trim removed 3 bases at V and 4 bases at J, leaving 6 bases unmatched. Germline V gene lookup returns CDR1 LNHDA and CDR2 SQIVND (reference sequence). The CDR3 sequence is CASSIRDRVYEQYF. The CDR3 DNA is TGTGCCAGTAGTATTCGGGACAGAGTTTACGAGCAGTACTTC.

This clone was recorded only once. This rearrangement joins TRBV30 to TRBJ2-3; TRBD2 aligns across 9 bases. Per the germline V gene, CDR1 is GTSNPN and CDR2 is SVGIG (reference sequence). The V and J ends lost 4 bases and 0 bases, in that order; junction bases with no gene match: 5. CDR3 length equals 15 residues. The CDR3 reads CAWNKLAGSTDTQYF. CDR3 sequence (DNA): TGTGCCTGGAACAAACTAGCGGGTAGCACAGATACGCAGTATTTT.